This TCR beta chain was sequenced in a study of PD-L1 blockade in urothelial cancer (dated by TCRdb to 2016 to 2017). General notes on the study: Every patient began therapy at some point between 2013 and 2015 and was given atezolizumab 1,200 mg intravenously every 3 weeks. Blood samples were analyzed at two time points: 3 weeks after treatment start (second dose) and 6 weeks after treatment start. Durable clinical benefit meant progression-free survival longer than 6 months, and TCR features were also tested against progression-free and overall survival. Pretreatment blood TCR-seq was available for twenty-nine patients, at least one posttreatment blood collection was obtained for around 24 patients, and tumor TCR-seq was available for around 24 patients. In the same patients, whole exome sequencing and RNA sequencing of pretreatment tumors were performed in addition to TCR sequencing. Blood samples gave median yields of around 140,000 T cells and 80,000 to 90,000 unique TCRs, along with a median clonality of 0.080. About nine tenths of the roughly 30 patients were males with bladder-origin urothelial cancer, and about 65% of the roughly 30 reported a prior smoking history. The study, an exploratory multi-omic analysis, examined somatic, immune and clinical correlates of response to PD-L1 blockade with atezolizumab in urothelial cancer. Pretreatment tumor samples and matched peripheral blood, collected serially before and after atezolizumab treatment, underwent TCR sequencing. Durable clinical benefit was achieved by nine patients and was not achieved by 20 patients. An ECOG performance status of 0 or 1 was recorded for the patients, and 0 to 3 prior chemotherapy regimens had been received by the patients.

The cohort included 29 patients with locally advanced or metastatic urothelial carcinoma who were treated at Memorial Sloan Kettering on a trial protocol. Peripheral blood mononuclear cells were collected pretreatment and during treatment, with between 1 and 8 total time points per patient. The Qiagen DNeasy Blood extraction kit was used to purify genomic DNA from total PBMCs and from tumor samples. PBMCs were collected pretreatment and during treatment and were isolated and stored as previously described. Reading the germline V gene gives CDR1 LGHNA and CDR2 YSLEER. The CDR3 measures 18 amino acids from cysteine to phenylalanine. The retained sequence is limited to the CDR3, 54 bases, with the frame set at the first base. Germline trimming amounts to 0 bases on V and 4 bases on J, with 11 as the count of junction bases outside the gene matches. Remarks on this clone: This receptor's antigen is unknown. No base qualities exist here, and no much larger clone lies one base off it.

To estimate absolute template abundance from read counts, synthetic TCR analog templates were spiked into each PCR. The immunoSEQ assay was used to amplify TCRbeta CDR3 regions from genomic DNA with bias-controlled V and J gene primers. Rearranged TCRbeta segments were sequenced at approximately 20X coverage. Per the original workflow: Clustering was used to correct sequencing errors, and CDR3s were annotated against IMGT so that V, D and J genes could be assigned. Only productive TCRbeta rearrangements were used in downstream analyses, excluding out-of-frame or stop-codon sequences. Clonality was computed as one minus Shannon entropy normalized by the log of the number of unique productive sequences. Fisher's exact test with Benjamini-Hochberg correction, using a cutoff of adjusted p below 0.01, was how clones that differed between time points or between blood and tumor were identified. TCRdb limited this immuneACCESS table to in-frame rearrangements with V and J called. A share of clones is missing; checked studies link under half to unresolved V genes, and the rest is unexplained. V and J calls and clone size are copied from that table; D and trimming were computed from the DNA. This sample holds under 40,000 clones; roughly 82% were observed only once. The ten top clones hold 3.5% of the sample.

The study at large found these results: Because the sample size was small (n ≈ 27) and many exploratory analyses were performed, the results are intended to be hypothesis-generating. A pretreatment peripheral blood TCR clonality below the median was linked to improved progression-free and overall survival. At 3 weeks after the start of treatment, tumor-associated TCR clones in peripheral blood had expanded more in patients with durable benefit (n of about 20, p = 0.022).

The material sequenced was PBMCs, taken around atezolizumab (anti-PD-L1) treatment. This receptor chain uses TRBV4-3 and TRBJ1-2, with 10 central nucleotides matching TRBD1. The receptor was isolated from a man aged 65 to 79 with urothelial cancer. The nucleotides are TGCGCCAGCAGCCAAGACCTCCCGGGACAGGGGAGTGGCTATGGCTACACCTTC. It translates as CASSQDLPGQGSGYGYTF.